This TCR beta chain was recovered during a study of T cells after yellow fever vaccination. Study-wide results and caveats: Detected again after the booster were most primary-vaccination clones, at about 96% CD4 and 88% CD8.

The germline V gene has CDR1 SGHNT and CDR2 YYREEE (reference sequence). Losses at the gene ends were 5 bases for V and 0 bases for J; bases not matched to a gene: 8. The CDR3 covers 15 residues. As TCR cDNA was made by 5'RACE template switching, a universal primer site and UMIs were added. TCRdb reanalysed the 5' RACE reads using MiXCR and keeps one entry per CDR3 protein. The data contain tens of thousands of distinct CDR3 sequences, almost 8% of them singletons. A remark on this clonotype: Antigen specificity is unknown.

Material: CD8+ T cells sorted from PBMCs, obtained on the day of the yellow fever booster vaccination. The chain uses TRBV5-4 and TRBJ2-7; 7 nucleotides agree with TRBD2. The receptor was isolated from a man aged 25-40 years who received the YFV17D yellow fever vaccine. The CDR3 protein is CASSLTSHISYEQYF. The CDR3 coding sequence is TGTGCCAGCAGTTTGACTAGCCACATCTCCTACGAGCAGTACTTC.